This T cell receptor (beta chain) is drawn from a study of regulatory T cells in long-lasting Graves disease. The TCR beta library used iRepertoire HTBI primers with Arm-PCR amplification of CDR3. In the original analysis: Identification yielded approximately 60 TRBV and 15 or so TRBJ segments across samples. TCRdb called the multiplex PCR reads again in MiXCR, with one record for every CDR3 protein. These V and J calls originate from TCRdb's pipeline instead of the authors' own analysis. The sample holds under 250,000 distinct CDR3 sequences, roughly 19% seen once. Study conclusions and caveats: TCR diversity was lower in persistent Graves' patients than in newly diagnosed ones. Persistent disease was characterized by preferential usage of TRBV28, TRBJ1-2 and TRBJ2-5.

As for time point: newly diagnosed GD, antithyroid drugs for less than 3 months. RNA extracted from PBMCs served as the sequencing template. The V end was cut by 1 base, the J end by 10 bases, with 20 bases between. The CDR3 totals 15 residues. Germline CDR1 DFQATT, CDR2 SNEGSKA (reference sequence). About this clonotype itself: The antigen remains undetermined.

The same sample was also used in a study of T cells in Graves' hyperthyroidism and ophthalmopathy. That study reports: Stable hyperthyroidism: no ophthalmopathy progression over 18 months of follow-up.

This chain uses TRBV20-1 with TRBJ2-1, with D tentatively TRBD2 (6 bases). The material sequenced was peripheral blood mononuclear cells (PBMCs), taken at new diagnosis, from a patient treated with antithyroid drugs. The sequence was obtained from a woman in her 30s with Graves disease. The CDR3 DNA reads TGCAGTGCTAGAGTATGGGAGGACCCGACGGGGGAGCAGTTCTTC. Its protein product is CSARVWEDPTGEQFF.